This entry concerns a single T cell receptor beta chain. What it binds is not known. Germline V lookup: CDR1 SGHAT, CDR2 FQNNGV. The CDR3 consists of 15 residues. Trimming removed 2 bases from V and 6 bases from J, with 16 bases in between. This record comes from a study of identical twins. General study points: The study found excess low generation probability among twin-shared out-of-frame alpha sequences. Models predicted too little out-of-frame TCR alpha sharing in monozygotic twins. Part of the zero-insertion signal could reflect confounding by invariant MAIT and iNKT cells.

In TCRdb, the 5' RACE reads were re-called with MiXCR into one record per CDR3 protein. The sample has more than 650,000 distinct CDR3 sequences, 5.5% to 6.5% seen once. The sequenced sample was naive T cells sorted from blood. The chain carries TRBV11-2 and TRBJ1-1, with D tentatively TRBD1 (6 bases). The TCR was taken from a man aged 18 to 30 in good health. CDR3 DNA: TGTGCCAGCAGCTTATTTGGCAGGGGCTGGTCTGAAGCTTTCTTT. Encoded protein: CASSLFGRGWSEAFF.